This T cell receptor beta chain emerged from a study of T cell responses to AZD1222 COVID-19 vaccine. Libraries were prepared by immunoSEQ multiplex PCR; TCRdb keeps only in-frame clonotypes and omits some of them. The sample yields tens of thousands of clones, approximately 89% seen once. This CDR3 contains 15 residues. J gave up 4 bases and V 6 bases, and 7 bases lay outside the gene matches. Looked up from germline, CDR1 is MNHEY and CDR2 is SVGAGI. The receptor comes from an adult who received the AZD1222 COVID-19 vaccine. Sequences were derived from peripheral blood, sampled 28 days after the second AZD1222 dose. The rearrangement uses TRBV6-5 and TRBJ1-5, with 9 bases identical to TRBD1. CDR3 loop: CASSTGTGLNQPQHF. The CDR3 DNA reads as TGTGCCAGCAGCACCGGGACAGGGTTAAATCAGCCCCAGCATTTT.